This T cell receptor beta chain derives from a study of blood T cells in healthy people across ages. Study-level points and caveats: Donors of long life had a larger count of naive CD4+ cells and greater diversity than aged donors. With unsorted PBMCs, a conclusive comparison of naive versus antigen-experienced cells was not possible.

This clonotype occurred a few times. No antigen is known for it. For the second PCR, which ran for about 6 to 11 cycles, a sample-barcoded 5' primer and a J-beta primer mix were used. TCRdb processed the 5' RACE reads anew with MiXCR; each CDR3 protein has one entry. Seen here are about 640,000 distinct CDR3 sequences, about 53% observed once, and the top ten hold roughly 34%. Approximately 9.6 milliliters of peripheral blood were drawn from each donor into EDTA-treated tubes. RNA extraction gave at least 5.5 micrograms of total RNA per sample. V lost 8 bases, J lost 3 bases, and 10 bases stayed unmatched. The CDR3 contains 15 residues. CDR1 is SEHNR and CDR2 is FQNEAQ in the germline V gene (reference sequence).

The chain joins TRBV7-9 to TRBJ2-3, with 8 bases aligning to TRBD1. The sequenced sample was blood. The clonotype was recovered from a man in his 60s in good health. Here the CDR3 DNA reads TGTGCCAGCCGAAGAACAGGGGGTGGGACAGATACGCAGTATTTT. This gives the protein CASRRTGGGTDTQYF. The full variable domain, its missing parts supplied by reference TRBV7-9 and TRBJ2-3, is DTGVSQNPRHKITKRGQNVTFRCDPISEHNRLYWYRQTLGQGPEFLTYFQNEAQLEKSRLLSDRFSAERPKGSFSTLEIQRTEQGDSAMYLCASRRTGGGTDTQYFGPGTRLTVL.